The entry that follows covers one T cell receptor (beta chain) sequence. The antigen remains undetermined. Over several immunoSEQ plates, each subset's genomic DNA was distributed in even portions. As processed by the authors: In the immunoSEQ data, sequences were junction-only and lacked quality scores, so filtering differed. The data were produced by immunoSEQ multiplex PCR, yet TCRdb's version contains in-frame clones alone and is incomplete. V, J and clone size derive from that table, while D and trimming were established from the DNA sequence. The data show millions of clones, about 93% seen once. Naive-designated CD8 cells lacked CD45RO, were positively enriched for CCR7, and omitted terminally differentiated effector memory CD45RA+ cells. This CDR3 comprises 18 residues. J was trimmed by 0 bases and V by 4 bases; bases with no gene match: 7. Germline values: CDR1 MNHEY, CDR2 SMNVEV (reference sequence).

This sample is part of a study of shared clonotypes between healthy human individuals. Points from the study as a whole: About 5% of naive CD4 clonotypes were shared across four donors.

Material for sequencing was naive CD8+ T cells from PBMCs. The sequence was collected from a man aged 18 to 35 in good health. Some clones in this sample may be carry-over from other donors' samples. The chain combines TRBV27 with TRBJ2-1, with 12 bases that match TRBD1. In DNA form, the CDR3 reads TGTGCCAGCAGTTGGGACAGGGGGCTCGAGGGCTCCTACAATGAGCAGTTCTTC. Translation gives CASSWDRGLEGSYNEQFF.